This T cell receptor (beta chain) was identified in a study of T cells in Graves' hyperthyroidism and ophthalmopathy. Points from the study as a whole: Ophthalmopathy prediction by the model preceded onset by a median about 6.3 months. Clonotypes that were expanded in thyroid above 0.001 mostly appeared in blood too.

Looked up from germline, CDR1 is DFQATT and CDR2 is SNEGSKA (reference sequence). The CDR3 totals 14 residues. V was cut by 1 base and J by 5 bases, with 15 bases left in between. RNA transcripts served as the template for amplifying TCR beta CDR3 regions. The HTBI primer set drove a first-round RT-PCR of the TCR CDR3. MiXCR, applied by TCRdb to the multiplex PCR reads, yields one record per CDR3 protein. The sample has some 570,000 distinct CDR3 sequences, about 15% seen once. This clonotype was seen repeatedly, ten times or more. Its specificity is not known. Patients affected by ophthalmopathy presented a Clinical Activity Score of at least 3, a NOSPECS grade of at least 4, and disease duration below 3 months. Isolation of PBMCs was performed on around 9.8 ml fresh peripheral blood.

The gene calls are TRBV20-1 and TRBJ2-7; the D gene is possibly TRBD2 (6 bases). Sequencing was performed on blood. This receptor was taken from a woman between 18 and 29 years old with Graves' ophthalmopathy. The CDR3, as DNA: TGCAGTGCTAGAGTCCCCTCGGGAGTTCACGAGCAGTACTTC. This encodes CSARVPSGVHEQYF.